The 9 T cell receptor beta chains below were found in one sample sequenced in a study of Tregs in tolerant kidney transplant recipients. The data were produced by immunoSEQ multiplex PCR, yet TCRdb's version contains in-frame clones alone and is incomplete. The sample shows 14,000 or so clones, and 27% sits with its ten largest clones. The nonmyeloablative bone marrow transplants came from related graft donors, with transient mixed chimerism. Sequencing was performed on CD8+ T cells from blood (PBMCs), taken 6 months after the transplant. These receptors were collected from a human patient who received a combined kidney and bone marrow transplant. The T cells may come from the graft donor.

Turning to this clone: The read gets to within 3 residues of the CDR3 end, and the germline J gene fills in the rest. The chain joins TRBV7-6 to TRBJ1-4, with D uncertain. The CDR3 is 15 residues long. Trimming shortened V by 5 bases and J by 2 bases, and 12 bases separated the two germline ends. Looked up from germline, CDR1 is SGHVS and CDR2 is FNYEAQ. The CDR3 spells CASSPLLGTNEKLFF. The sequenced part of the CDR3 DNA is TGTGCCAGCAGCCCATTACTAGGGACTAATGAAAAA. Full variable domain (rest looked up from reference TRBV7-6 and TRBJ1-4): GAGVSQSPRYKVTKRGQDVALRCDPISGHVSLYWYRQALGQGPEFLTYFNYEAQQDKSGLPNDRFSAERPEGSISTLTIQRTEQRDSAMYRCASSPLLGTNEKLFFGSGTQLSVL.

On this clone itself: The read ends 3 residues before the CDR3 terminus; that terminus is restored from the germline J gene. The gene calls are TRBV7-6 and TRBJ2-3, with D maybe TRBD1 (6 bases). Between the trimmed V and J ends, which lost 5 bases and 2 bases, there was a span of 11 bases. The CDR3 consists of 14 residues. Germline V gene data show CDR1 as SGHVS and CDR2 as FNYEAQ. The CDR3 bases that were read are TGTGCCAGCAGCCTCCGGGACAACACAGATACG. Protein product: CASSLRDNTDT. The whole CDR3 protein reads CASSLRDNTDTQYF.

About this clone itself: The DNA ends 3 residues before the CDR3 does, and the rest of the CDR3 is filled in from the germline J gene. V is TRBV2 and J is TRBJ1-4, with 9 bases lining up with TRBD1. V shed 5 bases, J shed 5 bases, and the junction held 3 bases outside the gene matches. The CDR3 extends over 14 amino acids. Germline CDR1 SNHLY, CDR2 FYNNEI. Incomplete CDR3 DNA: TGTGCCAGCAGTCGACAGGGGGGAAATGAAAAA. This translates into CASSRQGGNEK. The CDR3 as a whole reads CASSRQGGNEKLFF.

Points on this clone: The read falls 3 residues short of the CDR3 end, and the missing part is taken from the germline J gene. The chain couples TRBV11-2 to TRBJ2-5, with D hard to call. The V gene lost 6 bases and the J gene lost 1 base, with 9 bases spanning the gap. In germline, CDR1 is SGHAT, CDR2 FQNNGV. The CDR3 covers 13 residues. Partial CDR3 DNA: TGTGCCAGCAGACTTCTTGGCCAAGAGACC. As protein: CASRLLGQET. Given in full, the CDR3 is CASRLLGQETQYF.

About this clone itself: The missing CDR3 end, 3 residues past where the read stops, is filled in from the germline J gene. The chain uses TRBV28 and TRBJ2-6; D is unresolved. Germline-derived CDR1 and CDR2 are MDHEN and SYDVKM. The CDR3 spans 17 residues. Between the trimmed V and J ends, which lost 5 bases and 1 base, there was a span of 15 bases. The part of the CDR3 DNA that was read is TGTGCCAGCAGTCCCCCTTTCCCAGTGTCTGGGGCCAACGTC. Its protein is CASSPPFPVSGANV. The CDR3, in full, reads CASSPPFPVSGANVLTF.

Points on this clone: The read stops 3 residues short of the end of the CDR3; the missing end is completed from the germline J gene. The V and J genes are TRBV12-5 and TRBJ1-2, with D unclear. The CDR3 has 13 residues. Trimming took 9 bases from V and 1 from J, leaving 12 bases between them. The V gene's germline CDR1 is LGHNT and CDR2 FRNRAP. The CDR3 DNA, read in part, is TGTGCTAGAGGAGCGGGCTATAACTATGGC. Its protein product is CARGAGYNYG. The complete CDR3 reads CARGAGYNYGYTF.

For this clone: The read finishes 3 residues shy of the CDR3 end, and the germline J gene is used to complete it. In the same sample, other DNA sequences code for this CDR3. This chain links TRBV2 with TRBJ1-3; weak D call: TRBD1 (6 bases). Germline V gene sequence: CDR1 SNHLY, CDR2 FYNNEI. V lost 8 bases to trimming and J lost 2 bases, with 10 bases between them. CDR3 length: 13 amino acids. This CDR3 reads CASWTDAGNTIYF. Partial CDR3 DNA: TGTGCCAGCTGGACAGACGCTGGAAACACC.

With respect to this clone: The read halts 3 residues ahead of the CDR3 end, with the missing end drawn from the germline J gene. This chain joins TRBV29-1 and TRBJ1-2; 8 bases fit TRBD1. The CDR3 has 14 amino acids. V trimming: 6 bases; J trimming: 5 bases; junction bases outside the gene matches: 11. Per the germline V gene, CDR1 is SQVTM and CDR2 is ANQGSEA. The CDR3 protein is CSVGGQGYPYGYTF. Partial CDR3 DNA: TGCAGCGTAGGCGGACAGGGATATCCTTATGGC.

About this clone: Read coverage stops 3 residues before the CDR3 terminus; the germline J gene supplies the remainder. The V and J genes are TRBV19 and TRBJ2-1, with 14 bases matching TRBD2. Losses at the gene ends were 9 bases for V and 7 bases for J; bases not matched to a gene: 2. This CDR3 is 13 amino acids long. The V gene's germline CDR1 is LNHDA and CDR2 SQIVND (reference sequence). The CDR3 DNA, read in part, is TGTGCCAGCGGGACTAGCGGGGGTAATGAG. It specifies CASGTSGGNE. The full CDR3 protein is CASGTSGGNEQFF.